What follows are 5 T cell receptor beta chains derived from one specimen sequenced in a study of cytomegalovirus exposure and HLA in healthy donors (dated by TCRdb to about 2017). Library method: the immunoSEQ multiplex PCR assay. The multiplex PCR relied on a mix of 60 forward primers for TCR Vbeta segments and 13 reverse primers for TCR Jbeta segments. The source is immuneACCESS, and TCRdb retained only in-frame sequences with V and J called. Part of the clones is not carried over; for the studies checked, unresolved V genes explain less than half of this, and the remainder is unexplained. Within this sample are fewer than 250,000 clones, with 87% of them counted one time only. The ten largest clones take up around 1% of the sample. Sequenced sample: PBMCs. These receptors were taken from a boy aged 2 to 10 in good health and CMV-seronegative.

The chain carries TRBV7-9 and TRBJ2-2, with 8 nucleotides matching TRBD1. Germline CDR1 SEHNR, CDR2 FQNEAQ (reference sequence). Trimming at V came to 3 bases and at J to 4 bases, leaving 10 bases not matched to a gene. This CDR3 is built from 17 residues. CDR3 nucleotide sequence: TGTGCCAGCAGCTTCCCAGCCTCGACAGGGGTCACCGGGGAGCTGTTTTTT. This sequence encodes CASSFPASTGVTGELFF.

Of note for this clone: This sample includes further DNA sequences coding for the same CDR3. In DNA form, the CDR3 reads TGTGCCAGCAGTCCCGGAGTCTCCGGGGCCAACGTCCTGACTTTC. Translation gives CASSPGVSGANVLTF. The chain couples TRBV27 to TRBJ2-6, with D uncertain. From germline, CDR1 is MNHEY and CDR2 SMNVEV (reference sequence). The CDR3 is 15 residues long. V was cut by 5 bases and J by 4 bases, with 12 bases left in between.

This chain links TRBV4-1 with TRBJ2-5; 7 bases align to TRBD2. This CDR3 spans 15 amino acids. J lost 5 bases, V lost 0 bases, and 6 bases had no gene match. Germline CDR1 MGHRA, CDR2 YSYEKL. CDR3 protein: CASSQEETSRETQYF. The CDR3 DNA reads TGCGCCAGCAGCCAAGAGGAGACTAGCAGGGAGACCCAGTACTTC.

V is TRBV13 and J is TRBJ2-7; 8 nucleotides agree with TRBD1. This CDR3 contains 13 residues. Germline V gives CDR1 PRHDT, CDR2 FYEKMQ (reference sequence). Germline trimming cut 5 bases from V and 5 bases from J; bases unmatched to any gene: 5. In DNA, the CDR3 is TGTGCCAGCAGCGGGACAGGTCTCCACGAGCAGTACTTC. Translation: CASSGTGLHEQYF.

The chain employs TRBV4-1 and TRBJ1-1, with D tentatively TRBD1 (5 bases). With 0 bases removed from V and 5 bases from J, the gap between germline ends came to 16 bases. The CDR3 consists of 16 residues. Germline CDR1 reads MGHRA; CDR2 reads YSYEKL. The CDR3 nucleotides read TGCGCCAGCAGCCAAGATCTAGGAGTTTCAGGGACTGAAGCTTTCTTT. Translation: CASSQDLGVSGTEAFF.